The 28 T cell receptor beta chains in this list originate from one sample, sequenced in a study of blood T cell repertoires in COVID-19. Here immunoSEQ multiplex PCR was the method, and the copy in TCRdb shows in-frame clones only, minus some. The top ten hold approximately 4% of the sample, which has 300,000 or so clones, roughly 85% seen once. The sample taken for sequencing was PBMCs or T cells enriched from blood (not recorded which). These receptors were taken from a woman aged 40 to 49 with acute COVID-19.

V is TRBV18 and J is TRBJ1-1; D is unresolved. V lost 0 bases and J lost 6, with 8 bases in between. CDR1 and CDR2 (germline): KGHSH, LQKENI. This CDR3 is built from 13 residues. The CDR3 region has the DNA TGTGCCAGCTCACCACCCGCCGGGTCTGAAGCTTTCTTT. This encodes CASSPPAGSEAFF.

This chain links TRBV9 with TRBJ1-1; D is unclear. Germline lookup yields CDR1 SGDLS and CDR2 YYNGEE. The CDR3 covers 14 residues. Trimming shortened V by 0 bases and J by 1 base, and 7 bases separated the two germline ends. This CDR3 is CASSVGLENTEAFF. CDR3 DNA: TGTGCCAGCAGCGTAGGCCTAGAGAACACTGAAGCTTTCTTT.

The chain employs TRBV7-7 and TRBJ2-1, with 10 bases that match TRBD2. The junction had 3 bases not matched to a gene; V was cut back by 1 base and J by 3 bases. This CDR3 has 16 residues. The V gene's germline CDR1 is SSHAT and CDR2 FNYEAQ (reference sequence). CDR3 residues: CASSLGASGGYNEQFF. The CDR3 DNA reads TGTGCCAGCAGCTTAGGAGCTAGCGGGGGCTACAATGAGCAGTTCTTC.

The rearrangement joins TRBV4-2 to TRBJ1-1; D possibly corresponds to TRBD1 (5 bases). V was pared by 1 base and J by 1 base, with 10 bases between. Germline CDR1 reads LGHNA; CDR2 reads YNFKEQ. The CDR3 runs to 15 residues. The CDR3 sequence is CASSQGREPNTEAFF. The CDR3 nucleotides read TGTGCCAGCAGCCAAGGCAGGGAACCGAACACTGAAGCTTTCTTT.

J is TRBJ1-4 and V is TRBV28; 10 bases map to TRBD1. The length of the CDR3 is 14 residues. V lost 7 bases to trimming and J lost 5 bases; unmatched junction nucleotides: 4. Germline V gene lookup returns CDR1 MDHEN and CDR2 SYDVKM. CDR3 in amino acids: CASTLTGGNEKLFF. In DNA, the CDR3 is TGTGCCAGCACTTTGACAGGGGGCAATGAAAAACTGTTTTTT.

The genes are TRBV19 and TRBJ2-2, with 7 positions matching TRBD1. V lost 7 bases, J lost 4 bases, and 9 bases stayed unmatched. This CDR3 comprises 15 residues. The germline V gene has CDR1 LNHDA and CDR2 SQIVND (reference sequence). The DNA of the CDR3 is TGTGCCAGTAATGCAGGGGGATTGAGCACCGGGGAGCTGTTTTTT. This codes for CASNAGGLSTGELFF.

CDR3 in amino acids: CASSANAGTGTYEQYF. DNA for the CDR3: TGCGCCAGCAGCGCAAACGCCGGGACAGGGACCTACGAGCAGTACTTC. V usage is TRBV4-3 and J usage is TRBJ2-7, with 9 bases aligning to TRBD1. CDR3 length equals 16 residues. After removal of 5 bases from V and 2 bases from J, the junction contained 10 bases not matched to a gene. Germline-derived CDR1 and CDR2 are LGHNA and YSLEER.

The J gene is TRBJ1-1, the V gene TRBV2, with D possibly TRBD1 on 5 matching bases. Trimming stripped 8 bases from V and 3 bases from J, with 28 bases between. Looked up from germline, CDR1 is SNHLY and CDR2 is FYNNEI. This CDR3 has 18 amino acids. The CDR3 spells CASRTIMSRDGGDTEAFF. The CDR3 DNA reads TGTGCCAGCCGTACCATAATGAGCAGGGATGGTGGTGACACTGAAGCTTTCTTT.

The V call is TRBV10-3, the J call TRBJ2-1; no clear D gene. The V gene's germline CDR1 is ENHRY and CDR2 SYGVKD. The V end was cut by 6 bases, the J end by 7 bases, with 7 bases between. The CDR3 extends over 11 amino acids. The CDR3 here is CAIRLRNEQFF. The CDR3 DNA sequence: TGTGCCATCAGACTGCGAAATGAGCAGTTCTTC.

The rearrangement links TRBV5-4 to TRBJ2-3; a possible D gene is TRBD2 (5 bases). Trimming cost V 0 bases and J 1 base, with 9 bases left between them. Germline CDR1 is SGHNT and CDR2 is YYREEE (reference sequence). The CDR3 covers 15 residues. The CDR3 DNA follows: TGTGCCAGCAGCTTGGGTCCCGGGGGCACAGATACGCAGTATTTT. This translates into CASSLGPGGTDTQYF.

The chain is built from TRBV7-2 and TRBJ2-1; the match to TRBD1 covers 10 bases. Germline CDR1 is SGHTA and CDR2 is FQGNSA. The CDR3 has 15 amino acids. After removal of 4 bases from V and 1 base from J, the junction contained 1 base not matched to a gene. The CDR3 bases are TGTGCCAGCAGCTCGGGACAGGGGTCCTACAATGAGCAGTTCTTC. This translates into CASSSGQGSYNEQFF. Complete variable domain (other parts from reference TRBV7-2 and TRBJ2-1): GAGVSQSPSNKVTEKGKDVELRCDPISGHTALYWYRQSLGQGLEFLIYFQGNSAPDKSGLPSDRFSAERTGGSVSTLTIQRTQQEDSAVYLCASSSGQGSYNEQFFGPGTRLTVL.

This clone was observed a single time. The chain has TRBV5-1 and TRBJ2-7; 8 bases map to TRBD1. V was pared by 0 bases and J by 8 bases, with 10 bases of the junction left unmatched. From germline, CDR1 is SGHRS and CDR2 YFSETQ. This CDR3 is built from 15 residues. CDR3 protein: CASSLADRGTGQQYF. The CDR3 nucleotides read TGCGCCAGCAGCTTGGCCGACAGGGGTACGGGGCAGCAGTACTTC.

This clone was observed a handful of times. The V call is TRBV18, the J call TRBJ1-1; TRBD1 agrees at 7 bases. CDR1 is KGHSH and CDR2 is LQKENI in the germline V gene. The CDR3 has 15 amino acids. The V and J ends lost 6 bases and 4 bases, in that order; junction bases with no gene match: 11. The CDR3 region has the DNA TGTGCCAGCTCGCGGAACGGACAGGACCTCACTGAAGCTTTCTTT. Its translation: CASSRNGQDLTEAFF.

Comments on this clone: One end of the junction is discordant with germline, which a read error may explain. This rearrangement joins TRBV9 to TRBJ1-2; possible D gene TRBD1, 6 bases. The CDR3 totals 16 residues. The germline V gene has CDR1 SGDLS and CDR2 YYNGEE. CDR3 sequence: CARSGRGGAGGYGYTF. The DNA of the CDR3 is TGTGCCCGCAGCGGACGGGGGGGGGCTGGGGGCTATGGCTACACCTTC. Variable domain in full (rest from reference TRBV9 and TRBJ1-2): DSGVTQTPKHLITATGQRVTLRCSPRSGDLSVYWYQQSLDQGLQFLIQYYNGEERAKGNILERFSAQQFPDLHSELNLSSLELGDSALYFCARSGRGGAGGYGYTFGSGTRLTVV.

The chain has TRBV4-2 and TRBJ2-3; the match to TRBD2 covers 9 bases. V lost 2 bases, J lost 6 bases, and 12 bases stayed unmatched. Germline V gives CDR1 LGHNA, CDR2 YNFKEQ. This CDR3 comprises 17 residues. This CDR3 is CASSQPFIAGDLDTQYF. CDR3 coding DNA: TGTGCCAGCAGCCAACCTTTTATAGCGGGGGACCTTGATACGCAGTATTTT.

The chain uses TRBV29-1 and TRBJ1-3; a weak D match, TRBD1 (5 bases). V lost 7 bases, J lost 0 bases, and 16 bases lay in between. The CDR3 runs 15 residues. The germline gives CDR1 SQVTM, CDR2 ANQGSEA. This CDR3 is CSATPSGGSGNTIYF. CDR3 bases: TGCAGCGCCACCCCATCGGGGGGCTCTGGAAACACCATATATTTT. Full variable domain (remainder filled in from reference TRBV29-1 and TRBJ1-3): SAVISQKPSRDICQRGTSLTIQCQVDSQVTMMFWYRQQPGQSLTLIATANQGSEATYESGFVIDKFPISRPNLTFSTLTVSNMSPEDSSIYLCSATPSGGSGNTIYFGEGSWLTVV.

V is TRBV5-1 and J is TRBJ2-2, with 8 bases aligning to TRBD2. CDR1 is SGHRS, CDR2 YFSETQ, per germline. The junction had 3 bases not matched to a gene; V was cut back by 3 bases and J by 5 bases. This CDR3 is built from 14 residues. This CDR3 reads CASSSGGQTGELFF. CDR3 sequence (DNA): TGCGCCAGCAGCTCGGGGGGGCAAACCGGGGAGCTGTTTTTT.

The chain is built from TRBV10-3 and TRBJ1-3; D gene uncertain. The V and J ends lost 4 bases and 1 base respectively, with 11 bases between them. Germline CDR1 and CDR2: ENHRY and SYGVKD. The CDR3 contains 15 residues. The chain's CDR3 is CAISVSSTSGNTIYF. In DNA form, the CDR3 reads TGTGCCATCAGTGTGAGTTCAACGTCTGGAAACACCATATATTTT.

The chain links TRBV3-1 (or the pseudogene TRBV3-2) to TRBJ2-5; TRBD1 is a possible D gene (6 bases). Trimming shortened V by 0 bases and J by 2 bases, and 13 bases separated the two germline ends. This CDR3 has 16 amino acids. Germline V gives CDR1 LGHDT, CDR2 YNNKEL (reference sequence). The CDR3 protein is CASSQDTGQTQETQYF. CDR3 bases: TGTGCCAGCAGCCAAGATACCGGACAGACTCAAGAGACCCAGTACTTC.

This clone was recorded once. This chain joins TRBV6-5 and TRBJ1-6; D unclear. Trimming stripped 6 bases from V and 7 bases from J, with 10 bases between. This CDR3 has 13 amino acids. Germline-derived CDR1 and CDR2 are MNHEY and SVGAGI. The chain's CDR3 is CASRAGLNSPLHF. The DNA of the CDR3 is TGTGCCAGCAGGGCGGGCCTCAATTCACCCCTCCACTTT.

J is TRBJ1-1 and V is TRBV5-1; unclear D gene. This CDR3 has 13 amino acids. Germline CDR1 reads SGHRS; CDR2 reads YFSETQ. Deletions cut 2 bases from V and 0 bases from J, with 5 bases between. The CDR3 here is CASSFFLNTEAFF. The CDR3 DNA reads as TGCGCCAGCAGCTTCTTCTTGAACACTGAAGCTTTCTTT.

The J gene is TRBJ2-7, the V gene TRBV27; 10 bases are a match to TRBD1. Germline values: CDR1 MNHEY, CDR2 SMNVEV (reference sequence). The V and J ends lost 2 bases and 6 bases, in that order; junction bases with no gene match: 7. CDR3 size: 15 residues. The DNA of the CDR3 is TGTGCCAGCAGTTTACTGGGACAGGGGATCCCCGAGCAGTACTTC. Amino acids: CASSLLGQGIPEQYF.

The genes are TRBV19 and TRBJ1-6; TRBD1 matches 8 bases. The CDR3 contains 18 residues. Germline loops: CDR1 LNHDA, CDR2 SQIVND (reference sequence). V trimming: 4 bases; J trimming: 0 bases; junction bases outside the gene matches: 8. The CDR3 nucleotides are TGTGCCAGTAGTACGGGGACAGGAGCCTTCTCCTATAATTCACCCCTCCACTTT. Its translation is CASSTGTGAFSYNSPLHF.

The V and J genes are TRBV7-7 and TRBJ2-6; 10 nucleotides match TRBD2. V shed 3 bases, J shed 0 bases, and the junction held 2 bases outside the gene matches. The CDR3 spans 17 residues. Germline loops: CDR1 SSHAT, CDR2 FNYEAQ (reference sequence). The CDR3, as DNA: TGTGCCAGCAGCTTCCTAGCGGGAGCCTCTGGGGCCAACGTCCTGACTTTC. Its translation is CASSFLAGASGANVLTF. Complete variable domain (other parts from reference TRBV7-7 and TRBJ2-6): GAGVSQSPRYKVTKRGQDVTLRCDPISSHATLYWYQQALGQGPEFLTYFNYEAQPDKSGLPSDRFSAERPEGSISTLTIQRTEQRDSAMYRCASSFLAGASGANVLTFGAGSRLTVL.

Remarks on this clone: A read error may account for a junction end that differs from germline. The rearrangement joins TRBV3-1 (or the pseudogene TRBV3-2) to TRBJ2-7; D call uncertain. The germline gives CDR1 LGHDT, CDR2 YNNKEL (reference sequence). The CDR3 covers 9 residues. CDR3 loop: CASSQVLSF. For the CDR3, the DNA is TGTGCCAGCAGCCAAGTTCTCTCCTTC.

The CDR3 spells CASSHTQETQYF. The CDR3 DNA sequence: TGTGCCAGCAGCCACACACAAGAGACCCAGTACTTC. The chain recombines TRBV14 with TRBJ2-5; D ambiguous. Trimming took 3 bases from V and 2 from J, leaving 4 bases between them. Germline-derived CDR1 and CDR2 are SGHDN and FVKESK. The CDR3 contains 12 residues.

The rearrangement links TRBV5-1 to TRBJ2-2; 14 bases match TRBD2. Losses at the gene ends were 0 bases for V and 1 base for J; bases not matched to a gene: 8. Looked up from germline, CDR1 is SGHRS and CDR2 is YFSETQ. The CDR3 length is 20 residues. The CDR3 reads CASSLALGLAGGRNTGELFF. The CDR3 DNA reads as TGCGCCAGCAGCTTGGCCCTCGGACTAGCGGGAGGTAGGAACACCGGGGAGCTGTTTTTT.

This chain links TRBV24-1 with TRBJ2-1, with 7 positions matching TRBD1. Germline CDR1 reads KGHDR; CDR2 reads SFDVKD. The CDR3 sequence is 16 residues long. V gave up 2 bases and J gave up 2 bases; unmatched junction bases: 5. The DNA for the CDR3 is TGTGCCACCAGTGATTCGACAGGGAACCCCTACAATGAGCAGTTCTTC. This codes for CATSDSTGNPYNEQFF.